This T cell receptor beta chain was sequenced for a study of OX40 agonist ivuxolimab in advanced cancers. Study at large: Patients with hepatocellular carcinoma, melanoma, renal cell or head and neck cancer made up the dose-escalation patients. A male proportion of approximately 80% was recorded, with mean age about 60 years and range about 23 to 90. Approximately 40% of patients had received prior checkpoint inhibitor therapy.

Study-level findings and limits: At 0.1 to 3.0 mg/kg, clonal expansion of CD4+ and CD8+ blood T cells had occurred by week 6.

The method was immunoSEQ multiplex PCR; TCRdb's version includes in-frame clones alone and lacks a portion of them. This sample yields 48,000 or so clones, of which 83% are seen a single time; approximately 1.1% belongs to the top ten. A single count supports this clone. As yet, its antigen is unknown. Per the germline V gene, CDR1 is MDHEN and CDR2 is SYDVKM. V was trimmed by 4 bases and J by 3 bases, leaving 12 bases between them. The CDR3 length is 14 residues. The chain combines TRBV28 with TRBJ1-1; possible D gene TRBD1, 6 bases. The sample in question was CD4+ or CD8+ T cells sorted from blood, obtained in a trial of the OX40 agonist ivuxolimab. The sequence was obtained from an adult with an advanced solid tumor such as melanoma, head and neck, liver or kidney cancer. The CDR3 here is CASSWGGQDTEAFF. The CDR3 DNA reads as TGTGCCAGCAGTTGGGGGGGGCAGGACACTGAAGCTTTCTTT. The variable domain in full, with the rest retrieved from reference TRBV28 and TRBJ1-1, is DVKVTQSSRYLVKRTGEKVFLECVQDMDHENMFWYRQDPGLGLRLIYFSYDVKMKEKGDIPEGYSVSREKKERFSLILESASTNQTSMYLCASSWGGQDTEAFFGQGTRLTVV.